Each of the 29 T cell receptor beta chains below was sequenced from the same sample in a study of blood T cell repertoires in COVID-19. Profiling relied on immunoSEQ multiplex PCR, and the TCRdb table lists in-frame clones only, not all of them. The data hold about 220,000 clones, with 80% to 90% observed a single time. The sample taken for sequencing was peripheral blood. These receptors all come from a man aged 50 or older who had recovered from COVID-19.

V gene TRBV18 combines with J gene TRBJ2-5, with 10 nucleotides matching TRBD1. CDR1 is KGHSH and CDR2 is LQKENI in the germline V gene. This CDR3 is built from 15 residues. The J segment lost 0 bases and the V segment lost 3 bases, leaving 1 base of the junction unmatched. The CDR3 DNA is TGTGCCAGCTCACCGGGACAGGGGAACCAAGAGACCCAGTACTTC. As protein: CASSPGQGNQETQYF.

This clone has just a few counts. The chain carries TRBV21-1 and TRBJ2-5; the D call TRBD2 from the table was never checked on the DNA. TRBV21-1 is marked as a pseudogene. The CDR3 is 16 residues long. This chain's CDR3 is CASSKARGGKQETQYF. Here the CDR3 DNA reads TGTGCCAGCAGCAAAGCGCGGGGTGGGAAGCAAGAGACCCAGTACTTC.

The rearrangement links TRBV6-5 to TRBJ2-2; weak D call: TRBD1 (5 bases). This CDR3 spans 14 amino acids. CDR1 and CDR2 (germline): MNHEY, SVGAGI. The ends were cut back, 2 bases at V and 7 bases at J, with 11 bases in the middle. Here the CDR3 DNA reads TGTGCCAGCAGTTACGGATGGGGCCTCGGGGAGCTGTTTTTT. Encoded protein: CASSYGWGLGELFF.

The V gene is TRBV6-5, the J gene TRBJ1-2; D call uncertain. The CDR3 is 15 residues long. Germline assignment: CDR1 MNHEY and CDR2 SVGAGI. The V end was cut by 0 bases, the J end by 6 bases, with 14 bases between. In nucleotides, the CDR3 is TGTGCCAGCAGTTACTCGAGAAAGCCCCTTCATGGCTACACCTTC. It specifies CASSYSRKPLHGYTF.

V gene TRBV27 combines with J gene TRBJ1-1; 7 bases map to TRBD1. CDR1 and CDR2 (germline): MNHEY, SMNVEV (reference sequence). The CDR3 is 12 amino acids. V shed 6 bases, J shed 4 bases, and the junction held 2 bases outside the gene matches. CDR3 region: CASRTGATEAFF. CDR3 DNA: TGTGCCAGCAGAACAGGGGCCACTGAAGCTTTCTTT.

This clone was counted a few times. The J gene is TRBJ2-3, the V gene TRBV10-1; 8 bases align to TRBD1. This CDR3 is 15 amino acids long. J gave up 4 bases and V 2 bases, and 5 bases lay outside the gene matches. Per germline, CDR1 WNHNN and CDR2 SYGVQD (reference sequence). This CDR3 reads CASSENRGDSDTQYF. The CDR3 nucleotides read TGCGCCAGCAGTGAGAACAGGGGGGACTCAGATACGCAGTATTTT.

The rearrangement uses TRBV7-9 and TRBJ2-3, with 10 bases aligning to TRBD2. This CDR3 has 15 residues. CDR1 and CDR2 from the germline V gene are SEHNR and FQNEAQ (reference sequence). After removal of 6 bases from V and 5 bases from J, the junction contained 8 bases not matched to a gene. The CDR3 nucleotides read TGTGCCAGCAGACCTATAGCGGGAGGAGTAGATACGCAGTATTTT. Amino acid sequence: CASRPIAGGVDTQYF.

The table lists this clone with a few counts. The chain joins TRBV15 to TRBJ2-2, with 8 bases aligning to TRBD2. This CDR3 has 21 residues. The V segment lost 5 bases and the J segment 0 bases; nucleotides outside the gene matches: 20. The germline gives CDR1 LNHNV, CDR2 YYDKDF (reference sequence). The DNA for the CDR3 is TGTGCCACCAGCCTGGTTGGGTTTTTGGGTGTTAGCGGGGCGAACACCGGGGAGCTGTTTTTT. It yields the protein CATSLVGFLGVSGANTGELFF. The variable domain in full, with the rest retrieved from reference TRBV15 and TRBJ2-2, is DAMVIQNPRYQVTQFGKPVTLSCSQTLNHNVMYWYQQKSSQAPKLLFHYYDKDFNNEADTPDNFQSRRPNTSFCFLDIRSPGLGDTAMYLCATSLVGFLGVSGANTGELFFGEGSRLTVL.

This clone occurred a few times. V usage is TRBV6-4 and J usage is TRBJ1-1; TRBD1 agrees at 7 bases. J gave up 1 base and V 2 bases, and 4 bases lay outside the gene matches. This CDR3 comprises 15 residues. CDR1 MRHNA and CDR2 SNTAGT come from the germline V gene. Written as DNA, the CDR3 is TGTGCCAGCAGTGACAGGGGACAGAAGAACACTGAAGCTTTCTTT. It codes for CASSDRGQKNTEAFF.

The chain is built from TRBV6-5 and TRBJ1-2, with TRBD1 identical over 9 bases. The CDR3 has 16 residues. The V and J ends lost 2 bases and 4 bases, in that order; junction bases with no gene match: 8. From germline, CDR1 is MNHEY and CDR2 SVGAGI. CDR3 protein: CASSYGGQGTSYGYTF. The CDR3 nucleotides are TGTGCCAGCAGTTACGGGGGACAGGGAACGAGCTATGGCTACACCTTC.

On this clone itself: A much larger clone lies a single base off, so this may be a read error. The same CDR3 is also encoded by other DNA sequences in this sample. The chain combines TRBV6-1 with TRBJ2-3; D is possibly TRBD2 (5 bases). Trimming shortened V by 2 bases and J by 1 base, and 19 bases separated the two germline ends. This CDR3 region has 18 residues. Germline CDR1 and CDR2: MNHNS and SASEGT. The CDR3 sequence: CASSERAGVGGGTDTQYF. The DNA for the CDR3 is TGTGCCAGCAGTGAACGGGCCGGGGTGGGCGGAGGCACAGATACGCAGTATTTT.

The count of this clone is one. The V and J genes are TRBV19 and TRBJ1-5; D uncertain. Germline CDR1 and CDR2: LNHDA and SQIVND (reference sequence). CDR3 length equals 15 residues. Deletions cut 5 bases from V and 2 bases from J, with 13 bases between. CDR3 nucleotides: TGTGCCAGTAGTGGCGGCCGACGGGGCAATCAGCCCCAGCATTTT. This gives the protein CASSGGRRGNQPQHF.

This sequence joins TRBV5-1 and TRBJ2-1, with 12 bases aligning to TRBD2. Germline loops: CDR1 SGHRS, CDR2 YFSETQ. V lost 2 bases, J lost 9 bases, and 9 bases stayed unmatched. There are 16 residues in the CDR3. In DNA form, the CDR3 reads TGCGCCAGCAGCTTAGGACTAGCGGGAAGGGTTGGTGAGCAGTTCTTC. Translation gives CASSLGLAGRVGEQFF. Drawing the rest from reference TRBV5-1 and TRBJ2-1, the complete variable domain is KAGVTQTPRYLIKTRGQQVTLSCSPISGHRSVSWYQQTPGQGLQFLFEYFSETQRNKGNFPGRFSGRQFSNSRSEMNVSTLELGDSALYLCASSLGLAGRVGEQFFGPGTRLTVL.

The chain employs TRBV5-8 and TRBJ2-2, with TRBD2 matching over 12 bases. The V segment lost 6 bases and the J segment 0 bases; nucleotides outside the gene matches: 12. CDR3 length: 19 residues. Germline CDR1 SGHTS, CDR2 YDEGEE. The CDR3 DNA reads TGTGCCAGCATCTATGCGGGACTAGCGGGTGGCGCGAACACCGGGGAGCTGTTTTTT. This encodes CASIYAGLAGGANTGELFF.

The CDR3 loop is CASRGGNIQYF. For the CDR3, the DNA is TGTGCCAGCCGTGGGGGGAACATTCAGTACTTC. The chain joins TRBV27 to TRBJ2-4, with D tentatively TRBD2 (6 bases). Germline V CDR1 and CDR2: MNHEY, SMNVEV (reference sequence). V was shortened by 8 bases and J by 7 bases, with 9 bases between the two germline ends. This CDR3 is built from 11 residues.

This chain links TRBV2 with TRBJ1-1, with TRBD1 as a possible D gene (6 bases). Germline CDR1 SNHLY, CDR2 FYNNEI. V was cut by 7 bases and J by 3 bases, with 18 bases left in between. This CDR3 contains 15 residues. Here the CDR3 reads CASTWDTSPYTEAFF. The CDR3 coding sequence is TGTGCCAGCACCTGGGACACCTCCCCTTACACTGAAGCTTTCTTT. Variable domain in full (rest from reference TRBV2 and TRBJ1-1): EPEVTQTPSHQVTQMGQEVILRCVPISNHLYFYWYRQILGQKVEFLVSFYNNEISEKSEIFDDQFSVERPDGSNFTLKIRSTKLEDSAMYFCASTWDTSPYTEAFFGQGTRLTVV.

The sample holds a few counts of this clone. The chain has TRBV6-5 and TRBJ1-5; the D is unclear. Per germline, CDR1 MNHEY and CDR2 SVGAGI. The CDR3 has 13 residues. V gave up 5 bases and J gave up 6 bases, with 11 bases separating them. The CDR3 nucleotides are TGTGCCAGCAGTCTTTCTAGCTTTCAGCCCCAGCATTTT. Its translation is CASSLSSFQPQHF.

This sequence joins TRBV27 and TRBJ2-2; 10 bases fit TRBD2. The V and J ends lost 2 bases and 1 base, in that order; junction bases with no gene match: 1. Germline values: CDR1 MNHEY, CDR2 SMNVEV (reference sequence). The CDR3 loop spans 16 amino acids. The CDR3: CASSLGLAVNTGELFF. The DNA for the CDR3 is TGTGCCAGCAGTTTAGGACTAGCGGTGAACACCGGGGAGCTGTTTTTT.

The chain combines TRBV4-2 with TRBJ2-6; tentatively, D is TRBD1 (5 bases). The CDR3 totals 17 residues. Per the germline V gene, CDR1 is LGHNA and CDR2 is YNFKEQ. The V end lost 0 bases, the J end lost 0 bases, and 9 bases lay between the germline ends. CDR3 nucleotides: TGTGCCAGCAGCCAAGATCCCGACAGCTCTGGGGCCAACGTCCTGACTTTC. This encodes CASSQDPDSSGANVLTF.

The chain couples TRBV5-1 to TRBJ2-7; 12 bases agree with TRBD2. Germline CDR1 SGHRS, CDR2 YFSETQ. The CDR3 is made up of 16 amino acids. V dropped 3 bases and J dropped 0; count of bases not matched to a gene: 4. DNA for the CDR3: TGCGCCAGCAGCTCAACTAGCGGGAGGAGCTCCTACGAGCAGTACTTC. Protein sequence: CASSSTSGRSSYEQYF.

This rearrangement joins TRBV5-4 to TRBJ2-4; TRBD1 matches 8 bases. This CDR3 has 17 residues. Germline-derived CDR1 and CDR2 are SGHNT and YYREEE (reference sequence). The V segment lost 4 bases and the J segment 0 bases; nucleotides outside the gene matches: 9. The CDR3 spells CASSVGDRRGAKNIQYF. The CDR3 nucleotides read TGTGCCAGCAGCGTAGGGGACAGGCGTGGAGCCAAAAACATTCAGTACTTC.

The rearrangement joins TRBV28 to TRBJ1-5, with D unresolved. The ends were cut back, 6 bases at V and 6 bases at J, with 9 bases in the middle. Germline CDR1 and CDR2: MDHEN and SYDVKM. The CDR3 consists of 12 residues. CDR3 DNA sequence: TGTGCCAGCAGGCTGGGCCTTCAGCCCCAGCATTTT. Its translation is CASRLGLQPQHF. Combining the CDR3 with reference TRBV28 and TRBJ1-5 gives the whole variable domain DVKVTQSSRYLVKRTGEKVFLECVQDMDHENMFWYRQDPGLGLRLIYFSYDVKMKEKGDIPEGYSVSREKKERFSLILESASTNQTSMYLCASRLGLQPQHFGDGTRLSIL.

The CDR3 nucleotides read TGTGCCAGCAGCCAAAGGAAGGCGGGAGGGGAGACCCAGTACTTC. This translates into CASSQRKAGGETQYF. The rearrangement links TRBV3-1 (or the pseudogene TRBV3-2) to TRBJ2-5, with TRBD2 matching 9 bases. There are 15 residues in the CDR3. Germline values: CDR1 LGHDT, CDR2 YNNKEL (reference sequence). The V segment lost 2 bases and the J segment 5 bases; nucleotides outside the gene matches: 6.

The chain's CDR3 is CASSFKYRGFSSYEQYF. The CDR3 DNA follows: TGTGCCAGCAGTTTCAAATACAGGGGCTTCAGCTCCTACGAGCAGTACTTC. This chain connects TRBV27 to TRBJ2-7; 7 nucleotides agree with TRBD1. Trimming took 3 bases from V and 0 from J; bases not matched to a gene: 11. This CDR3 contains 17 residues. Germline lookup yields CDR1 MNHEY and CDR2 SMNVEV (reference sequence).

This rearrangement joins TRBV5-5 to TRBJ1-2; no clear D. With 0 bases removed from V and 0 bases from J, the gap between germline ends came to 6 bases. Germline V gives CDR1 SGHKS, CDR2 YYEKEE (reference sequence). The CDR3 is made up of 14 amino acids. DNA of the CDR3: TGTGCCAGCAGCTTGGGGTCAGCTAACTATGGCTACACCTTC. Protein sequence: CASSLGSANYGYTF. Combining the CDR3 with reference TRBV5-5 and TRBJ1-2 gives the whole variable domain DAGVTQSPTHLIKTRGQQVTLRCSPISGHKSVSWYQQVLGQGPQFIFQYYEKEERGRGNFPDRFSARQFPNYSSELNVNALLLGDSALYLCASSLGSANYGYTFGSGTRLTVV.

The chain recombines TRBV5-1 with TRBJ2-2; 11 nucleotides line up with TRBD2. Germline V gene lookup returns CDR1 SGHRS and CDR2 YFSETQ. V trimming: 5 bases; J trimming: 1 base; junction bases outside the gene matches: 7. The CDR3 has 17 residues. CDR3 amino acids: CASSLAGGLLNTGELFF. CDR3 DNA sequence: TGCGCCAGCAGTCTAGCGGGAGGCCTCTTGAACACCGGGGAGCTGTTTTTT. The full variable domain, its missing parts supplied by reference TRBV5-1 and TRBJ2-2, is KAGVTQTPRYLIKTRGQQVTLSCSPISGHRSVSWYQQTPGQGLQFLFEYFSETQRNKGNFPGRFSGRQFSNSRSEMNVSTLELGDSALYLCASSLAGGLLNTGELFFGEGSRLTVL.

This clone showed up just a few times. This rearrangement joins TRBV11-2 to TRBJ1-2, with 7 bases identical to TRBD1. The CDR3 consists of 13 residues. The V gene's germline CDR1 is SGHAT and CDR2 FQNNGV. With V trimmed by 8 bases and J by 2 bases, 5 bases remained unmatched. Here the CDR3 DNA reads TGTGCCAGCCACAGGGGATTAAACTATGGCTACACCTTC. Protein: CASHRGLNYGYTF.

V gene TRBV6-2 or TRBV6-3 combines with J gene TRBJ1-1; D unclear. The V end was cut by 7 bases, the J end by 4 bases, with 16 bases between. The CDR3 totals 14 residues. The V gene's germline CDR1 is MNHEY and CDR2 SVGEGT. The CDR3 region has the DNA TGTGCCAGCATCCCCCAGGCAGGTAGCACTGAAGCTTTCTTT. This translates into CASIPQAGSTEAFF.

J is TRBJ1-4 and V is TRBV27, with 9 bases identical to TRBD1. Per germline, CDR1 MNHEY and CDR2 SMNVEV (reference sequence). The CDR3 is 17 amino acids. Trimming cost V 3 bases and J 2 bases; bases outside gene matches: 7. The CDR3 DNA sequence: TGTGCCAGCAGTTTGGGGGGACAGGGTCGTACTAATGAAAAACTGTTTTTT. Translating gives CASSLGGQGRTNEKLFF.